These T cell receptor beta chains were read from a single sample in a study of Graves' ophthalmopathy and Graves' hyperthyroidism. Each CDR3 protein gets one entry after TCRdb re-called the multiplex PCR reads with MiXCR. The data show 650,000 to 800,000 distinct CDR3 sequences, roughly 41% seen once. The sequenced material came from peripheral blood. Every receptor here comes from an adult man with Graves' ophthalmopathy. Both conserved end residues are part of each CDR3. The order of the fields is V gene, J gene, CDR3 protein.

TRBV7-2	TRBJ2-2	CASSLGLPTNTGELFF
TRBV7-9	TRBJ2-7	CASSLDPGYEQYF
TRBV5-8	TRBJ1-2	CASSLKGGGYTF
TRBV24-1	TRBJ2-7	CATSDSSPNGEQYF
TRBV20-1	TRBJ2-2	CSAFPGLAVGRTGELFF
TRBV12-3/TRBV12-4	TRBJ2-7	CASRGTRRSYEQYF
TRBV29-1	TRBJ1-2	CSVRQGVNGYTF
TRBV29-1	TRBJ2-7	CSVKLGAYEQYF
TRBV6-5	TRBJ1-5	CASSYLESWRNQPQHF
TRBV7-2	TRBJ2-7	CASSLGQGATTYEQYF
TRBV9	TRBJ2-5	CASSRSTGEETQYF